One sample yielded the 31 T cell receptor beta chains listed below, sequenced in a study of blood T cell repertoires in COVID-19. Repertoires were generated with immunoSEQ multiplex PCR, while TCRdb's copy carries only in-frame clones and drops some. The data hold roughly 150,000 clones, with just under 85% observed a single time. The specimen sequenced was peripheral blood. These receptors were collected from a woman at least 80 years old with COVID-19, enrolled during active disease.

In its sample, this clone was seen once. V is TRBV9 and J is TRBJ2-2, with TRBD1 as a possible D gene (6 bases). V was clipped by 4 bases and J by 8 bases, with 15 bases between them. The CDR3 runs 14 residues. The germline V gene encodes CDR1 SGDLS and CDR2 YYNGEE. CDR3: CASSPRQVSGELFF. The CDR3 bases are TGTGCCAGCAGCCCCCGACAGGTCTCGGGGGAGCTGTTTTTT.

The count of this clone is one. J is TRBJ1-5 and V is TRBV6-4, with 7 bases matching TRBD1. The V segment lost 5 bases and the J segment 5 bases; nucleotides outside the gene matches: 9. CDR3 length: 15 residues. Germline V lookup: CDR1 MRHNA, CDR2 SNTAGT. CDR3 in DNA: TGTGCCAGCAGTCCACTGGACAGGAAGCATCAGCCCCAGCATTTT. This gives the protein CASSPLDRKHQPQHF.

The rearrangement links TRBV6-5 to TRBJ1-2; 7 positions agree with TRBD1. V lost 11 bases, J lost 5 bases, and 11 bases stayed unmatched. Germline CDR1 reads MNHEY; CDR2 reads SVGAGI. CDR3 length equals 13 residues. This chain's CDR3 is CASNAGQPYGYTF. For the CDR3, the DNA is TGTGCCTCGAATGCGGGACAGCCATATGGCTACACCTTC.

V is TRBV5-1 and J is TRBJ2-5; the D gene is possibly TRBD2 (5 bases). The length of the CDR3 is 14 residues. Trimming took 0 bases from V and 5 from J, leaving 11 bases between them. Germline V gene sequence: CDR1 SGHRS, CDR2 YFSETQ. The CDR3 region has the DNA TGCGCCAGCAGCTTGGGGGTTGGCGGGGAGACCCAGTACTTC. Translating it yields CASSLGVGGETQYF.

This chain uses TRBV5-1 with TRBJ1-2, with D perhaps matching TRBD1 (5 bases). CDR3 length: 13 amino acids. V was clipped by 4 bases and J by 8 bases, with 15 bases between them. Germline V gene lookup returns CDR1 SGHRS and CDR2 YFSETQ. The CDR3 DNA follows: TGCGCCAGCAGCGCAGACAGCGGGAGCGGCTACACCTTC. It is translated as CASSADSGSGYTF.

As for this clone: Germline and junction disagree at one end, which may indicate a read error. The V and J genes are TRBV7-3 and TRBJ2-5; 9 bases are shared with TRBD1. Per germline, CDR1 SGHTA and CDR2 FQGTGA. The CDR3 runs to 14 residues. CDR3 amino acids: CASSLTGGEETQYF. The CDR3, as DNA: TGTGCCAGCAGCCTAACAGGGGGCGAAGAGACCCAGTACTTC.

The chain links TRBV19 to TRBJ2-3, with a weak D call TRBD2 (5 bases). Germline loops: CDR1 LNHDA, CDR2 SQIVND (reference sequence). The V end lost 6 bases, the J end lost 4 bases, and 17 bases lay between the germline ends. The CDR3 covers 15 residues. Here the CDR3 reads CASRRGGGRADTQYF. For the CDR3, the DNA is TGTGCCAGTAGGCGAGGAGGAGGACGGGCAGATACGCAGTATTTT.

V usage is TRBV3-1 (or the pseudogene TRBV3-2) and J usage is TRBJ2-5, with D tentatively TRBD2 (5 bases). Deletions cut 4 bases from V and 0 bases from J, with 9 bases between. The CDR3 loop spans 14 amino acids. CDR1 and CDR2 (germline): LGHDT, YNNKEL (reference sequence). The CDR3 region has the DNA TGTGCCAGCAGCCTCACGGGATACCAAGAGACCCAGTACTTC. This codes for CASSLTGYQETQYF.

The chain links TRBV7-3 to TRBJ2-5; a possible D gene is TRBD1 (5 bases). Germline V CDR1 and CDR2: SGHTA, FQGTGA. Between the trimmed V and J ends, which lost 3 bases and 4 bases, there was a span of 9 bases. This CDR3 spans 13 amino acids. CDR3 residues: CASSLARAETQYF. The CDR3 nucleotides read TGTGCCAGCAGCTTGGCCAGGGCAGAGACCCAGTACTTC.

This clone was counted only a few times. The rearrangement joins TRBV5-1 to TRBJ2-1; TRBD2 is a possible D gene (6 bases). Germline V gene data show CDR1 as SGHRS and CDR2 as YFSETQ. V was shortened by 0 bases and J by 4 bases, with 11 bases between the two germline ends. The CDR3 covers 15 residues. CDR3 loop: CASSLEAGNYNEQFF. The CDR3 coding sequence is TGCGCCAGCAGCTTGGAGGCGGGGAATTACAATGAGCAGTTCTTC.

CDR3 sequence: CASSPLSQNTEAFF. The CDR3 nucleotides are TGCGCCAGCAGCCCACTAAGCCAGAACACTGAAGCTTTCTTT. The chain links TRBV5-1 to TRBJ1-1; D remains unclear. The CDR3 sequence is 14 residues long. Germline V CDR1 and CDR2: SGHRS, YFSETQ. V was clipped by 4 bases and J by 1 base, with 11 bases between them.

The chain employs TRBV9 and TRBJ2-1; 10 bases fit TRBD2. CDR1 is SGDLS, CDR2 YYNGEE, per germline. There are 15 residues in the CDR3. The trim removed 1 base at V and 7 bases at J, leaving 5 bases unmatched. CDR3 sequence: CASSVSAGGPNEQFF. The CDR3 nucleotides read TGTGCCAGCAGCGTATCAGCGGGAGGGCCGAATGAGCAGTTCTTC.

V usage is TRBV7-9 and J usage is TRBJ2-3, with 12 bases fitting TRBD2. The CDR3 extends over 16 amino acids. J lost 6 bases, V lost 4 bases, and 8 bases had no gene match. Germline loops: CDR1 SEHNR, CDR2 FQNEAQ (reference sequence). The CDR3 nucleotides read TGTGCCAGCAGCTCACTAGCGGGAGGAGCTCAGGATACGCAGTATTTT. This sequence encodes CASSSLAGGAQDTQYF.

The chain is built from TRBV5-1 and TRBJ2-3, with TRBD2 as a possible D gene (5 bases). Germline loops: CDR1 SGHRS, CDR2 YFSETQ. This CDR3 is built from 13 residues. V gave up 7 bases and J gave up 1 base, with 10 bases separating them. CDR3 region: CASGGEGTDTQYF. CDR3 sequence (DNA): TGCGCCAGCGGAGGAGAAGGCACAGATACGCAGTATTTT.

The chain recombines TRBV5-1 with TRBJ1-1; 7 nucleotides line up with TRBD1. There are 16 residues in the CDR3. Trimming cost V 5 bases and J 4 bases; bases outside gene matches: 14. Germline CDR1 SGHRS, CDR2 YFSETQ. The CDR3 loop reads CASRIGAGGLSTEAFF. In DNA form, the CDR3 reads TGCGCCAGCAGAATCGGGGCAGGGGGTCTGAGCACTGAAGCTTTCTTT.

V is TRBV9 and J is TRBJ1-5; 8 bases line up with TRBD1. Per germline, CDR1 SGDLS and CDR2 YYNGEE. The V gene end was trimmed by 0 bases and the J gene end by 7 bases; junction bases not matched to a gene: 3. The CDR3 totals 14 residues. The DNA for the CDR3 is TGTGCCAGCAGCGTAGGACAGGGGAACCAGCCCCAGCATTTT. It codes for CASSVGQGNQPQHF.

The chain uses TRBV10-3 and TRBJ2-7, with 10 bases lining up with TRBD2. The CDR3 is made up of 16 amino acids. Germline assignment: CDR1 ENHRY and CDR2 SYGVKD. The J segment lost 3 bases and the V segment lost 2 bases, leaving 7 bases of the junction unmatched. The CDR3 loop reads CAISEPSGRANYEQYF. The DNA of the CDR3 is TGTGCCATCAGTGAGCCGAGCGGGAGGGCCAACTACGAGCAGTACTTC.

This chain connects TRBV29-1 to TRBJ1-1, with 7 bases that match TRBD1. Germline CDR1 SQVTM, CDR2 ANQGSEA. Trimming removed 6 bases from V and 4 bases from J; junction bases left unmatched: 17. The CDR3 contains 16 residues. CDR3 amino acids: CSVQGVGQGGSTEAFF. CDR3 DNA: TGCAGCGTCCAGGGGGTGGGCCAGGGGGGTAGCACTGAAGCTTTCTTT.

This clone was detected a few times. The chain is built from TRBV7-3 and TRBJ2-5; 7 positions agree with TRBD2. Germline V gene data show CDR1 as SGHTA and CDR2 as FQGTGA. The CDR3 runs to 13 residues. V shed 3 bases and J 5 bases; nucleotides not matched to a gene: 3. This CDR3 reads CASSFGGSETQYF. In DNA form, the CDR3 reads TGTGCCAGCAGCTTTGGCGGGAGTGAGACCCAGTACTTC.

The chain employs TRBV4-1 and TRBJ1-4; D is perhaps TRBD1 (5 bases). The V end lost 0 bases, the J end lost 1 base, and 12 bases lay between the germline ends. Germline loops: CDR1 MGHRA, CDR2 YSYEKL. The CDR3 has 17 residues. CDR3 in amino acids: CASSQDEGAVTNEKLFF. The DNA for the CDR3 is TGCGCCAGCAGCCAAGATGAAGGGGCGGTAACTAATGAAAAACTGTTTTTT.

Only one count was recorded for this clone. V is TRBV19 and J is TRBJ1-1; TRBD1 agrees at 12 bases. Losses at the gene ends were 4 bases for V and 8 bases for J; bases not matched to a gene: 5. The CDR3 has 14 amino acids. CDR1 and CDR2 (germline): LNHDA, SQIVND (reference sequence). The chain's CDR3 is CASSRDRGRPEAFF. The CDR3 DNA is TGTGCCAGTAGTAGGGACAGGGGGCGACCCGAAGCTTTCTTT.

The chain combines TRBV5-1 with TRBJ1-3; possible D gene TRBD1, 6 bases. The CDR3 sequence is 16 residues long. The V end was cut by 5 bases, the J end by 6 bases, with 21 bases between. Germline assignment: CDR1 SGHRS and CDR2 YFSETQ. CDR3 sequence reads: CASRPYTGRTENTIYF. DNA of the CDR3: TGCGCCAGCAGACCATACACAGGGAGAACGGAAAACACCATATATTTT.

A single count supports this clone. This chain uses TRBV28 with TRBJ2-3; D is unresolved. The CDR3 is 15 amino acids. Germline lookup yields CDR1 MDHEN and CDR2 SYDVKM. Trimming took off 8 bases at V and 0 bases at J, with 15 bases between the two ends. CDR3 loop: CASFVVSVSTDTQYF. The CDR3 nucleotides read TGTGCCAGCTTTGTCGTAAGCGTCAGCACAGATACGCAGTATTTT.

The rearrangement links TRBV5-1 to TRBJ2-2, with TRBD2 as a possible D gene (5 bases). This CDR3 region has 16 residues. Germline lookup yields CDR1 SGHRS and CDR2 YFSETQ. V was trimmed by 4 bases and J by 1 base, leaving 14 bases between them. DNA for the CDR3: TGCGCCAGCAGCCTATCGGAGCGGCGGAACACCGGGGAGCTGTTTTTT. Encoded protein: CASSLSERRNTGELFF.

The chain employs TRBV3-1 (or the pseudogene TRBV3-2) and TRBJ2-7; tentative D call: TRBD1 (6 bases). Germline-derived CDR1 and CDR2 are LGHDT and YNNKEL (reference sequence). The germline V and J ends were trimmed by 4 bases and 9 bases, with 16 bases remaining between them. The length of the CDR3 is 13 residues. This CDR3 reads CASSRIGQSVQYF. The CDR3 coding sequence is TGTGCCAGCAGCCGGATCGGACAGTCCGTGCAGTACTTC.

This clone was counted a single time. The chain joins TRBV6-2 or TRBV6-3 to TRBJ1-5; D is uncertain. Between the trimmed V and J ends, which lost 5 bases and 2 bases, there was a span of 7 bases. This CDR3 region has 13 residues. Germline lookup yields CDR1 MNHEY and CDR2 SVGEGT. CDR3 loop: CASSPQGNQPQHF. The CDR3 bases are TGTGCCAGCAGTCCGCAGGGCAATCAGCCCCAGCATTTT.

The gene calls are TRBV7-3 and TRBJ1-1, with D tentatively TRBD1 (6 bases). Between the trimmed V and J ends, which lost 5 bases and 4 bases, there was a span of 20 bases. Looked up from germline, CDR1 is SGHTA and CDR2 is FQGTGA. This CDR3 has 16 amino acids. CDR3 sequence: CASSLNRVGVGTEAFF. In DNA form, the CDR3 reads TGTGCCAGCAGCCTCAACAGGGTCGGGGTTGGCACTGAAGCTTTCTTT. The variable domain in full, completed from reference TRBV7-3 and TRBJ1-1, reads GAGVSQTPSNKVTEKGKYVELRCDPISGHTALYWYRQSLGQGPEFLIYFQGTGAADDSGLPNDRFFAVRPEGSVSTLKIQRTERGDSAVYLCASSLNRVGVGTEAFFGQGTRLTVV.

This sequence joins TRBV27 and TRBJ2-3, with D uncertain. Trimming cost V 5 bases and J 2 bases, with 14 bases left between them. Germline lookup yields CDR1 MNHEY and CDR2 SMNVEV (reference sequence). This CDR3 contains 15 residues. CDR3 bases: TGTGCCAGCAGTAGGTCTGGAACAGACACAGATACGCAGTATTTT. It translates to CASSRSGTDTDTQYF.

The chain carries TRBV6-5 and TRBJ2-7, with D possibly TRBD2 on 6 matching bases. Per germline, CDR1 MNHEY and CDR2 SVGAGI. CDR3 length: 13 amino acids. V was clipped by 8 bases and J by 3 bases, with 14 bases between them. CDR3 amino acids: CASQGWGDYEQYF. CDR3 nucleotide sequence: TGTGCCAGCCAGGGTTGGGGGGACTACGAGCAGTACTTC.

The genes are TRBV3-1 (or the pseudogene TRBV3-2) and TRBJ1-1; 8 bases align to TRBD1. The CDR3 is made up of 17 amino acids. Germline loops: CDR1 LGHDT, CDR2 YNNKEL (reference sequence). Losses at the gene ends were 1 base for V and 5 bases for J; bases not matched to a gene: 12. The CDR3 region has the DNA TGTGCCAGCAGCCAAGTCGCCGGCAGGGGGCGAGGAACTGAAGCTTTCTTT. Translating it yields CASSQVAGRGRGTEAFF.

This chain connects TRBV6-6 to TRBJ1-4, with D maybe TRBD1 (6 bases). CDR1 MNHNY and CDR2 SVGAGI come from the germline V gene (reference sequence). The V end lost 3 bases, the J end lost 7 bases, and 15 bases lay between the germline ends. The CDR3 is 15 amino acids. The CDR3: CASSYLAGVVEKLFF. The CDR3 nucleotides read TGTGCCAGCAGTTATTTGGCAGGGGTTGTTGAAAAACTGTTTTTT.